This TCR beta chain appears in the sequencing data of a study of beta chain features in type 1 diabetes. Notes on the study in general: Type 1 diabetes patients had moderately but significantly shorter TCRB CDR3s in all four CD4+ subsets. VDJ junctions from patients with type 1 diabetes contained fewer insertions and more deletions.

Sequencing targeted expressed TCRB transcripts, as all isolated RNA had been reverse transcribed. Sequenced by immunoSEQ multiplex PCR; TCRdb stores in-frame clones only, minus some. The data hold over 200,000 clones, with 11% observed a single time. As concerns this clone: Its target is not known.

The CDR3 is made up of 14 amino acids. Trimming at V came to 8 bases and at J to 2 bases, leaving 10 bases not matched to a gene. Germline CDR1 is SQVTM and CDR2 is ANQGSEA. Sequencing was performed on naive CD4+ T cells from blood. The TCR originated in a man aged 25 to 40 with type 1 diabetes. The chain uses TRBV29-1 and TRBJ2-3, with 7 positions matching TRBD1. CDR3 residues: CSSSDRPYTDTQYF. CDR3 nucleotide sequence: TGCAGCTCCTCGGACAGGCCCTACACAGATACGCAGTATTTT.